These 13 T cell receptor beta chains were sequenced from one sample in a study of tumor-infiltrating lymphocytes in primary liver carcinoma. It was from 20-30 mg of unsorted bulk tissue that RNA and DNA were co-extracted. The authors made TCR beta cDNA from 400 to 600 ng total RNA with a constant-region primer. Generation of the TCR beta libraries relied on three nested multiplex PCR rounds using slightly modified ARM-PCR. It was with TRBV1-TRBV30 forward primers and a C-beta reverse primer that the first two PCR rounds were run, at 10 to 11 cycles each. From the multiplex PCR reads, TCRdb called clonotypes with MiXCR, one entry per CDR3 protein. The sample has 35,000 to 50,000 distinct CDR3 sequences; approximately 71% are singletons. The sequenced sample was tumor-adjacent normal liver tissue. Source of these receptors: a woman in her 30s with primary liver carcinoma and hepatitis B virus infection.

A word on this clonotype: Sequence at one end of the junction differs from germline and may be a read error. V is TRBV7-8 and J is TRBJ2-3, with 10 nucleotides matching TRBD2. CDR1 is SGHVS, CDR2 FQNEAQ, per germline. The CDR3 consists of 16 residues. The DNA for the CDR3 is TGTGCCAGCTGCTTAGGAGCGGGAGGGCCTGGTGATGCTCAGTATTTT. Its translation: CASCLGAGGPGDAQYF.

Turning to this clonotype: Compared with germline, one end of the junction differs, possibly owing to a read error. The J gene is TRBJ2-5, the V gene TRBV11-2; perhaps TRBD1 as D (5 bases). Germline lookup yields CDR1 SGHAT and CDR2 FQNNGV. The CDR3 extends over 15 amino acids. The CDR3 DNA sequence: TGTACCAGCAGCTTTTTGGCGACAGCCGCTGAGACCCAGTACTTT. Protein: CTSSFLATAAETQYF.

Concerning this clonotype: This may arise from a read error, as a much more abundant clone is one base away. The V gene is TRBV5-1, the J gene TRBJ1-2; TRBD1 is a possible D gene (5 bases). Germline-derived CDR1 and CDR2 are SGHRS and YFSETQ. The CDR3 runs 14 residues. Trimming pared 0 bases from V and 9 bases from J, leaving 15 bases between. Here the CDR3 DNA reads TGCGCCAGCAGCTTGGGGACATATGTTTCGAGCTACACCTTC. Translated: CASSLGTYVSSYTF.

Comments on this clonotype: It is likely a read error, because the conserved phenylalanine at the end of the CDR3 is missing. The chain carries TRBV11-1 and TRBJ1-1; a weak D match, TRBD1 (5 bases). The germline V gene encodes CDR1 SGHAT and CDR2 FQDESV (reference sequence). The CDR3 has 14 amino acids. The CDR3 sequence: CASSSGQGYTKAFI. The CDR3 DNA follows: TGTGCCAGCAGCTCCGGGCAGGGCTACACTAAAGCTTTCATA.

Of note for this clonotype: A junction end diverges from the germline sequence, so it may reflect a read error. The chain uses TRBV6-5 and TRBJ2-7; weak D call: TRBD2 (6 bases). Germline CDR1 MNHEY, CDR2 SVGAGI. This CDR3 region has 12 residues. The CDR3 loop is CVSSRLGGEQYF. The CDR3 nucleotides read TGTGTCAGCAGTCGACTAGGAGGCGAGCAGTACTTC.

This clonotype was detected once. The junction and the germline gene differ at one end; a read error may be behind it. The chain uses TRBV6-5 and TRBJ2-7; D is undetermined. The CDR3 is 13 residues long. Germline V gene sequence: CDR1 MNHEY, CDR2 SVGAGI. The CDR3 loop reads CTRSSPGPYEQYF. The CDR3 nucleotides are TGTACCAGAAGTTCCCCCGGTCCCTACGAGCAGTACTTC.

Regarding this clonotype: One junction end disagrees with the germline gene, perhaps due to a read error. The chain employs TRBV6-6 and TRBJ2-2; D might be TRBD2 (6 bases). The germline V gene has CDR1 MNHNY and CDR2 SVGAGI (reference sequence). This CDR3 has 12 residues. CDR3: CSSSYTTGGLFF. For the CDR3, the DNA is TGTAGCAGCAGTTATACCACCGGGGGGCTGTTTTTT.

Of note for this clonotype: At one end the junction does not follow the germline gene, possibly because of a read error. The gene calls are TRBV28 and TRBJ2-1; the D gene is possibly TRBD2 (5 bases). The CDR3 extends over 16 amino acids. CDR1 is MDHEN, CDR2 SYDVKM, per germline. CDR3 DNA: TGCGCCAGCGGTTTAAATTCGGGAATTGACCCCCCGGGGCAGTTCTTC. Translation: CASGLNSGIDPPGQFF.

Concerning this clonotype itself: Possible read error: a much larger clone is one base away. The rearrangement uses TRBV7-9 and TRBJ2-3; 13 bases line up with TRBD2. CDR1 and CDR2 from the germline V gene are SEHNR and FQNEAQ (reference sequence). This CDR3 is 15 amino acids long. The CDR3 DNA sequence: TGTGCCAACAGCTCGACTAGCGGGAGGAGAGATACGCAGTATTTT. The encoded protein is CANSSTSGRRDTQYF.

This clonotype was observed at least ten times. V and J are TRBV24-1 and TRBJ2-1, with D perhaps matching TRBD1 (6 bases). V lost 3 bases and J 7 bases, leaving 15 bases between the germline ends. The CDR3 runs to 15 residues. Looked up from germline, CDR1 is KGHDR and CDR2 is SFDVKD. DNA for the CDR3: TGTGCCACCAGTGATCCTGGACAGCGAACGAATGAGCAGTTCTTC. It is translated as CATSDPGQRTNEQFF.

In the case of this clonotype: The CDR3 does not close with the conserved phenylalanine or tryptophan, likely indicating a read error. J is TRBJ2-5 and V is TRBV10-2, with D possibly matching TRBD1 (6 bases). CDR3 size: 16 residues. The germline V gene has CDR1 WSHSY and CDR2 SAAADI. CDR3 in amino acids: CASSGSGRTEQETQYS. CDR3 nucleotide sequence: TGTGCCAGCAGTGGGAGCGGAAGGACAGAGCAAGAGACCCAGTACTCC.

This chain uses TRBV29-1 with TRBJ1-2, with D unclear. The CDR3 runs 11 residues. Germline CDR1 and CDR2: SQVTM and ANQGSEA. This chain's CDR3 is CRVPGNYGYTF. CDR3 DNA sequence: TGCAGGGTTCCTGGGAACTATGGCTACACCTTC.

This clonotype was observed a few times. Germline and junction disagree at one end, which may indicate a read error. The chain links TRBV12-3 or TRBV12-4 to TRBJ1-2, with 7 bases that match TRBD1. The CDR3 extends over 12 amino acids. The CDR3 sequence is CASRGTVRCYTF. CDR3 bases: TGTGCGAGCAGGGGGACAGTAAGATGCTACACCTTC.